The present entry profiles one T cell receptor (beta chain) with its context. The antigen is not known. CDR1 is SGDLS and CDR2 is YYNGEE in the germline V gene. This CDR3 contains 16 residues. The V segment lost 4 bases and the J segment 6 bases; nucleotides outside the gene matches: 9. From genomic DNA, two-round multiplex PCR was used to amplify TCR beta CDR3. The use of primers specific to each TRBV and TRBJ gene characterized first-round PCR. Each CDR3 protein gets one entry after TCRdb re-called the multiplex PCR reads with MiXCR. The table lists about 18,000 distinct CDR3 sequences, 44% of them singletons. The source of the sample is a study of prognosis after radiotherapy for stage I lung cancer. Overall study context: Squamous cell carcinoma affected several patients, adenocarcinoma around 12. Distant metastases developed in several patients after radiotherapy (median roughly seven months); about 14 showed no significant progression.

Study-level results: As reported, TRBV and TRBJ gene usage differed between patients who had metastases and those who did not.

This receptor was taken from a donor aged 50 or older with non-small cell lung cancer. V and J are TRBV9 and TRBJ2-6, with 8 bases matching TRBD2. This sample comprised PBMCs, obtained before or after stereotactic body radiation therapy (not recorded which). CDR3 sequence (DNA): TGTGCCAGCAGCTCTCCCAGCGGGGGTGTGGCCAACGTCCTGACTTTC. Amino acid sequence: CASSSPSGGVANVLTF.